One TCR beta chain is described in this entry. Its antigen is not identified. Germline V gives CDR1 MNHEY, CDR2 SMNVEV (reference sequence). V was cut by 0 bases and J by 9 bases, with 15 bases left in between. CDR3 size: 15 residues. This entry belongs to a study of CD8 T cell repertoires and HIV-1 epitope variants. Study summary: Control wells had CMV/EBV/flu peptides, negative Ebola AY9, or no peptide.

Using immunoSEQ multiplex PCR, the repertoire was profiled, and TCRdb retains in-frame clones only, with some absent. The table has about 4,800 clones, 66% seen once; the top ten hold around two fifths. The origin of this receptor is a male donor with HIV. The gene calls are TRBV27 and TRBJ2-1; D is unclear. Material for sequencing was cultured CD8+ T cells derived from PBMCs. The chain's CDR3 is CASSLSSSLGFEQFF. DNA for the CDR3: TGTGCCAGCAGTTTATCGAGCTCCCTTGGGTTTGAGCAGTTCTTC.